The rows below give T cell receptor beta chains drawn from one sample of a study of T cells in Graves' hyperthyroidism and ophthalmopathy. TCRdb independently ran MiXCR on the multiplex PCR reads; one entry per CDR3 protein. In the table there are over 200,000 distinct CDR3 sequences, 15% to 20% of which are singletons. Sequenced material: blood. These receptors were collected from a man between 50 and 59 years old with Graves' hyperthyroidism. CDR3s include the opening cysteine and the closing phenylalanine or tryptophan. The D gene is left open where the match is weak. A clone size is listed for some rows: how often the clone was seen (once, few, many), or a class if it is expanded.

few	TRBD2	TRBV5-1	CASSVTGTSSDEQFF
many	TRBD2	TRBV7-9	CASSFSGSGDEQYF
few	-	TRBV28	CASSFVGFGQPQHF
many	-	TRBV6-1	CASSEVLGSKADTQYF
-	-	TRBV5-1	CASSLVGNGANVLTF
-	-	TRBV11-2	CASRWTSEETQYF
-	-	TRBV2	CASSGGYSNQPQHF
-	-	TRBV9	CASSVVAGVGYGYTF
many	-	TRBV30	CAWTMTGYEQYF
many	TRBD1	TRBV28	CASSTYGQGYTEAFF
-	-	TRBV11-2	CASSFTGGQYEQYF
many	TRBD1	TRBV11-2	CASSRGQGPPGANVLTF
many	TRBD2	TRBV5-1	CASSLDPSGKYNEQFF
-	-	TRBV7-9	CASGLEGWGANVLTF
many	TRBD2	TRBV12-3/TRBV12-4	CASSWGTSAGETQYF
many	-	TRBV11-1	CASSRSENTYEQYF
many	TRBD2	TRBV13	CASSPPVAGEVAGRTQYF
few	TRBD1	TRBV27	CASRRAGGDNEQFF
few	-	TRBV6-1	CASSPSVGYGYTF
many	-	TRBV20-1	CSAPEQGTETQYF
-	TRBD1	TRBV10-3	CAIRTDRGYGYTF
-	TRBD2	TRBV20-1	CSARAGAEDTQYF
many	TRBD2	TRBV4-3	CASSHGLAGNNEQFF
-	-	TRBV28	CASYGSGYLKNIQYF
-	-	TRBV27	CASRGPRDSSYEQYF
many	TRBD1	TRBV3-1	CASSQVRGNSPLHF
many	-	TRBV7-2	CASSLGGWEDEKLFF
few	-	TRBV5-6	CASSLDRRLITSTDTQYF
-	-	TRBV28	CASSLTNPNRDPQGYGYTF
-	TRBD2	TRBV4-1	CASSQRLAGAYEQYF
many	TRBD1	TRBV12-3/TRBV12-4	CASSLPGQGLRDQPQHF
-	-	TRBV5-1	CASSLRDGLSGANVLTF
few	TRBD1	TRBV5-1	CASSLQGVDEKLFF
-	TRBD1	TRBV19	CASSPRTGENYGYTF
many	TRBD2	TRBV2	CASSEQAGGGNEQFF
many	-	TRBV28	CASSLYRKLQPQHF
few	TRBD2	TRBV7-6	CASSFSLAQNEQFF
many	-	TRBV29-1	CSVAPSETQYF
many	TRBD1	TRBV28	CASSSPGGGDEKLFF
few	-	TRBV20-1	CGASSGSTEAFF
once	TRBD1	TRBV7-9	CASSLQTGWNEQYF
-	-	TRBV27	CASRKSTSLINTGELIF
few	TRBD2	TRBV9	CASSVAGGPEEQYF
many	-	TRBV20-1	CSARRGTTTDTQYF
-	TRBD2	TRBV5-1	CASSAAGESYNEQSF
-	-	TRBV10-3	CAISRGLIEQPQHF
-	TRBD1	TRBV15	CATSPRSDRGETQYF